This TCR beta chain appears in the sequencing data of a study of T cells expressing NK-cell markers. For the study at large: Obtained from sorted CD3+CD56+NKG2C+, CD3+CD56+NKG2C- and CD3+CD56-NKG2C+ T cells were the TCR beta repertoires. Seven of the eight sequenced donors were classified as HCMV-seropositive, and one was classified as seronegative. Whole-study results and caveats: About six donors showed dominant NKG2C+ clonotypes comprising about 1.0-7.5% of their CD8+ T cells. Researchers report these clonotypes also headed the CD3+CD56-NKG2C+ fraction in several donors.

Reprocessing the 5' RACE reads, TCRdb reports a single entry for every CDR3 protein and omits DNA. The table for this sample gives about 400,000 distinct CDR3 sequences. Per the germline V gene, CDR1 is SGHRS and CDR2 is YFSETQ. This CDR3 comprises 13 residues. Points on this clonotype: As yet, its antigen is unknown.

V usage is TRBV5-1 and J usage is TRBJ1-2. Sequencing was done on a sample of blood T cells: a sorted CD56 or NKG2C T cell subset, CD4+ or CD8+ T cells, or bulk PBMC T cells (not recorded which). This TCR was recovered from a woman aged 45-65 years in good health. The CDR3 sequence: CASSLQATYGYTF.